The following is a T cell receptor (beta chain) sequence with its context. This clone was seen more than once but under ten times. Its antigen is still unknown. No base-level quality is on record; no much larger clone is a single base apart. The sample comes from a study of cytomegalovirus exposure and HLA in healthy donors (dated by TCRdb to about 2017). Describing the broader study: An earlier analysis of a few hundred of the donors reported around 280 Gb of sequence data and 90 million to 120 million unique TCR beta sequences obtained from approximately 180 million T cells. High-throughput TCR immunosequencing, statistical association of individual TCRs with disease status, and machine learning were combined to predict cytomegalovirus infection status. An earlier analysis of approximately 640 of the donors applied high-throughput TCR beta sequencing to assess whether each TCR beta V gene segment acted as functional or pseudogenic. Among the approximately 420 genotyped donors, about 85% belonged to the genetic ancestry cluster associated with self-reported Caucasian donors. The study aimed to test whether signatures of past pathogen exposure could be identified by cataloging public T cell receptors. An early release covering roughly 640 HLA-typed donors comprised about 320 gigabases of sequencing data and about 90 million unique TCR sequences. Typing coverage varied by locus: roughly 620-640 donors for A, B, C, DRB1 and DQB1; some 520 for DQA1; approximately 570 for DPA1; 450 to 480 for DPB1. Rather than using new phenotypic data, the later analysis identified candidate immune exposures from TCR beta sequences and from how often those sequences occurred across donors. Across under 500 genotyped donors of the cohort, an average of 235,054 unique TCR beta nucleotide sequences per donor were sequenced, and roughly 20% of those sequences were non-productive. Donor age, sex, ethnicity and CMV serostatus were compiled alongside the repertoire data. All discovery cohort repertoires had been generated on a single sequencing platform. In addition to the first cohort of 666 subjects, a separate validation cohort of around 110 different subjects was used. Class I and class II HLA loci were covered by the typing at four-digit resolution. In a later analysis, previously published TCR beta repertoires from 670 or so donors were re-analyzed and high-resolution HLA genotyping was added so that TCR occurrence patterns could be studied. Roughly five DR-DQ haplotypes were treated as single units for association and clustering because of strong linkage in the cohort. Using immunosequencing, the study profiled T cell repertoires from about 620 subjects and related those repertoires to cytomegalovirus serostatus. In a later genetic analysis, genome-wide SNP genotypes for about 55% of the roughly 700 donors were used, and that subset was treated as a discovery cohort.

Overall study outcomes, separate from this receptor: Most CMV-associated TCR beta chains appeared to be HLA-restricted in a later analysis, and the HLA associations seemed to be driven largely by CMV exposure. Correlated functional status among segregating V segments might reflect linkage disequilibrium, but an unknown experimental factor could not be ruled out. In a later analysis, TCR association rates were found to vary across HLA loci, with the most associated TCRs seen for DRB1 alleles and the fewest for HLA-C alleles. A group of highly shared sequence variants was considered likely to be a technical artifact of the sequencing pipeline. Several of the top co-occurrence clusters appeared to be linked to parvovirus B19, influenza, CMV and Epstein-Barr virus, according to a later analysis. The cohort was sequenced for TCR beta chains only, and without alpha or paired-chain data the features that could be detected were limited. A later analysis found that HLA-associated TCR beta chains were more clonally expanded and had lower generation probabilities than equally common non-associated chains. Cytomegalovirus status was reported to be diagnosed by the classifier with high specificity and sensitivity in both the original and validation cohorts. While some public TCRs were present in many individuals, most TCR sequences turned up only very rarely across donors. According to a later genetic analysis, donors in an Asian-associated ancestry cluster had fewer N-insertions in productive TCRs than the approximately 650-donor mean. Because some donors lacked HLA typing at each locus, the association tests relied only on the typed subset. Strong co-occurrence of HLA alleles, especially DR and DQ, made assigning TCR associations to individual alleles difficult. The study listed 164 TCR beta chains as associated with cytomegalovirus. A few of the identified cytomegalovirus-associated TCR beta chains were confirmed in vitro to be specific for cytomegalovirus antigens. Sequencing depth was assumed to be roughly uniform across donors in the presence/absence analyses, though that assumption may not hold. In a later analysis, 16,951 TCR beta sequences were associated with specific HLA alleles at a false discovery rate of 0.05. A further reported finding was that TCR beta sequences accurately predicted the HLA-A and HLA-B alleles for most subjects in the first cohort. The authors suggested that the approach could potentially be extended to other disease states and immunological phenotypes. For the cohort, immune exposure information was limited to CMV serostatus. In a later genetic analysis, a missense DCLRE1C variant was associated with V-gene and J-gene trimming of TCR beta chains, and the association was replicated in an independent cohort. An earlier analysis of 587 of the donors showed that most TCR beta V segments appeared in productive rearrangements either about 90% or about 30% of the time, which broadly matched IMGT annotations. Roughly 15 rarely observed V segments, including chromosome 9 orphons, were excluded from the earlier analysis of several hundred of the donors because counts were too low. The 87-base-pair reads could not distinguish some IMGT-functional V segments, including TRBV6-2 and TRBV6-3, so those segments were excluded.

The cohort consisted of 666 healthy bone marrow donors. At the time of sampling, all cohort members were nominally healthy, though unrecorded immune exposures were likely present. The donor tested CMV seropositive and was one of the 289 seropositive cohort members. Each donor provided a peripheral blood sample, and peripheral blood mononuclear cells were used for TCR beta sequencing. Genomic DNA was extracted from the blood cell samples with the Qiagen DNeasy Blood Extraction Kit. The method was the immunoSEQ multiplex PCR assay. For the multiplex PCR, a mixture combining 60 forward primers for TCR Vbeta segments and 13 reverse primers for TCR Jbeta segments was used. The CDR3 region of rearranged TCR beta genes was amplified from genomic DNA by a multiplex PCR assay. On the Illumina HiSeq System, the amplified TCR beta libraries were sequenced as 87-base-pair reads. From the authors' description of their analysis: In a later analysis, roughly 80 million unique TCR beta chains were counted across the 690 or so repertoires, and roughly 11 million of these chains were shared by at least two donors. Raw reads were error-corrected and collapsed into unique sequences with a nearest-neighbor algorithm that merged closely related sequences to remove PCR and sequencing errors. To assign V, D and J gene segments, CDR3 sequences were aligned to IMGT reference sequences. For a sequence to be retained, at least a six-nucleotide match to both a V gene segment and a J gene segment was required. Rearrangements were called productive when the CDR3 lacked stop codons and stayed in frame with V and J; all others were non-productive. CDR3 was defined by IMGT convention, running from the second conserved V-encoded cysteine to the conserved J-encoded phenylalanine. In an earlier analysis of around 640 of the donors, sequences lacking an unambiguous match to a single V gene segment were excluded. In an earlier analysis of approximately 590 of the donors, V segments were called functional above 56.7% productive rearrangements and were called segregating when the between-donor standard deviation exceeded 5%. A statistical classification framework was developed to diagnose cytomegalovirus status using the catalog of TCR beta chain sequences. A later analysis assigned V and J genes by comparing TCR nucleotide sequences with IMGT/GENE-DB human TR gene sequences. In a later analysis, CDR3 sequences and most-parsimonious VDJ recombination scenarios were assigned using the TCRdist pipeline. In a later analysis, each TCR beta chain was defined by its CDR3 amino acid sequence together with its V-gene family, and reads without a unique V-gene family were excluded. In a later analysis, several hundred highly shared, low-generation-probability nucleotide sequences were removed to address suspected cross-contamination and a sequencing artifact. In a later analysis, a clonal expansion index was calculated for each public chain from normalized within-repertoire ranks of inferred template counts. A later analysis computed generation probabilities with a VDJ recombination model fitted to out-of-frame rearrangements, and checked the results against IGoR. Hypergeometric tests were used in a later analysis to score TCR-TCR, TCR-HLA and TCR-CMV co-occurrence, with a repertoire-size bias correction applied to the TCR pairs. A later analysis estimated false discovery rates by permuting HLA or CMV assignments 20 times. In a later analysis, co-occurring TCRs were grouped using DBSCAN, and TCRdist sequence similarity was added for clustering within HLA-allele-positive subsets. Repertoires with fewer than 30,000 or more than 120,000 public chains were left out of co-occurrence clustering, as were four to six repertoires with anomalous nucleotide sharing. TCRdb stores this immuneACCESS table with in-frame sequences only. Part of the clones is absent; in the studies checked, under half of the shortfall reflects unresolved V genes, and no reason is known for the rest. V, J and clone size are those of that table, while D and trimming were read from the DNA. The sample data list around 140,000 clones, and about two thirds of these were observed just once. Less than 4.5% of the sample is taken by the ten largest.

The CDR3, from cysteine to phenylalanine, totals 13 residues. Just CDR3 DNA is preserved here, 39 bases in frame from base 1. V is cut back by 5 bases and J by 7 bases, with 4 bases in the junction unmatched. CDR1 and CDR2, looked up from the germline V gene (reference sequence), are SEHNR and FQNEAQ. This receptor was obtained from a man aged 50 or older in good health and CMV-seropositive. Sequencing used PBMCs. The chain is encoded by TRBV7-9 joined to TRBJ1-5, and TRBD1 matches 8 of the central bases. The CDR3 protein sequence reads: CASSLTGEQPQHF. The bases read TGTGCCAGCAGCCTGACAGGGGAGCAGCCCCAGCATTTT.